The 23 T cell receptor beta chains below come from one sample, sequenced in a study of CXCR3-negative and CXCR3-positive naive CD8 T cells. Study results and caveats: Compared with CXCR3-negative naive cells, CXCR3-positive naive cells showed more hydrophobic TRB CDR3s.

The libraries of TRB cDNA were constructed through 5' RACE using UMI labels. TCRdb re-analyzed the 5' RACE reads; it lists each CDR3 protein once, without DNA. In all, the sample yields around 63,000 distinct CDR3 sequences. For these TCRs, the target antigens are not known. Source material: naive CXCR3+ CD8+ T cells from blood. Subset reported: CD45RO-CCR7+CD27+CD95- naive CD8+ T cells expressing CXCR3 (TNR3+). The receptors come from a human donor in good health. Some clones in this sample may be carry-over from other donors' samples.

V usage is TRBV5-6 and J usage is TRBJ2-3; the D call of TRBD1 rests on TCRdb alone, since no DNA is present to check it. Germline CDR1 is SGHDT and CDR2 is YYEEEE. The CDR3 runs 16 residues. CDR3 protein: CASSRAGDGGTDTQYF. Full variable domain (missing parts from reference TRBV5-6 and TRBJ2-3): DAGVTQSPTHLIKTRGQQVTLRCSPKSGHDTVSWYQQALGQGPQFIFQYYEEEERQRGNFPDRFSGHQFPNYSSELNVNALLLGDSALYLCASSRAGDGGTDTQYFGPGTRLTVL.

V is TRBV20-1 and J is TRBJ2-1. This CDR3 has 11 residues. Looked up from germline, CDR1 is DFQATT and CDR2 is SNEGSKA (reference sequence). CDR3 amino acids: CSARDGRIKFF.

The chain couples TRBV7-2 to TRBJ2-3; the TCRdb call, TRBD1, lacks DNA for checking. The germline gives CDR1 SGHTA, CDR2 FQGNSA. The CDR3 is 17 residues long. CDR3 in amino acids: CASSFALAGGWTDTQYF.

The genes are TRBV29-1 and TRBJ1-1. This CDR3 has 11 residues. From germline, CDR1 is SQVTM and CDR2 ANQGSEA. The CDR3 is CSVVENTEAFF.

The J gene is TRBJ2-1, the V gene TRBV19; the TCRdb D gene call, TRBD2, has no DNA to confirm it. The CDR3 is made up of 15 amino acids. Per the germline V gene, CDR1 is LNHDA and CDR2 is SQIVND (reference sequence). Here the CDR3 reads CASSAGTRGYNEQFF.

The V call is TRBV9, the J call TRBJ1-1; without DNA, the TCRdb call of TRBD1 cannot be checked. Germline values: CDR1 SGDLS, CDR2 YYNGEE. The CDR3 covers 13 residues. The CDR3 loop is CASSGYRDPQAFF.

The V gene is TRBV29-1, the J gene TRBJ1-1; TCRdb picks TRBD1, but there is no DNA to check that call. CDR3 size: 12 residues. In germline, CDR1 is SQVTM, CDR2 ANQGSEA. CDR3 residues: CSVSGQGGEAFF.

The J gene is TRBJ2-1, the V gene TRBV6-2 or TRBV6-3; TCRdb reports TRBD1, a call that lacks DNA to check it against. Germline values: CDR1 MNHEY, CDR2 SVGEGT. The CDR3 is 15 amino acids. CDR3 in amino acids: CASSYSIDAPNEQFF.

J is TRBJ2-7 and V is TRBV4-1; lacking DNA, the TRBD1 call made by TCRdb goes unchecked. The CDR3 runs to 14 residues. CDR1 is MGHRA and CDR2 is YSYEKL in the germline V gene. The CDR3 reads CASSQRQGAREQYF.

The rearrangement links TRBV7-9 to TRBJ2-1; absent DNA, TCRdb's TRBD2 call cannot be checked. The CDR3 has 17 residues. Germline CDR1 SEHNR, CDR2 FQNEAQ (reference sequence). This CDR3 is CASSSGLAGQTYNEQFF.

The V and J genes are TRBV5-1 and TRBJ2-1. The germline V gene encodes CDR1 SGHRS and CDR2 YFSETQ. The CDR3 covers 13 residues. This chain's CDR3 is CASSFNSDNEQFF.

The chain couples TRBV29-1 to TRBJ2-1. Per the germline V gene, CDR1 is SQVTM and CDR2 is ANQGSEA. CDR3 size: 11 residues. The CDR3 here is CSVVFPNEQFF.

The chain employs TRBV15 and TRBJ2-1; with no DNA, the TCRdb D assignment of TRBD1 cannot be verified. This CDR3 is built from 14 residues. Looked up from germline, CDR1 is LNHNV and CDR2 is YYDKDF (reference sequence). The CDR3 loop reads CATSRQGFGNEQFF. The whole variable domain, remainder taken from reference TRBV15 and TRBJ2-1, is DAMVIQNPRYQVTQFGKPVTLSCSQTLNHNVMYWYQQKSSQAPKLLFHYYDKDFNNEADTPDNFQSRRPNTSFCFLDIRSPGLGDTAMYLCATSRQGFGNEQFFGPGTRLTVL.

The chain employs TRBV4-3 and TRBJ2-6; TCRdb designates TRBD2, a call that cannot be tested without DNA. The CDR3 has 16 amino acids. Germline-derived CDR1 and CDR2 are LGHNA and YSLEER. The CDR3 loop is CASSRGGDSGANVLTF.

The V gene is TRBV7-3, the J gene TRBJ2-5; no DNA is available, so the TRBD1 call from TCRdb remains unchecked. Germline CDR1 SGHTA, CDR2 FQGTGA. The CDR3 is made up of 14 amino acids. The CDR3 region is CASSLGARGETQYF. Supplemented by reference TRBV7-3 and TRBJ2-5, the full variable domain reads GAGVSQTPSNKVTEKGKYVELRCDPISGHTALYWYRQSLGQGPEFLIYFQGTGAADDSGLPNDRFFAVRPEGSVSTLKIQRTERGDSAVYLCASSLGARGETQYFGPGTRLLVL.

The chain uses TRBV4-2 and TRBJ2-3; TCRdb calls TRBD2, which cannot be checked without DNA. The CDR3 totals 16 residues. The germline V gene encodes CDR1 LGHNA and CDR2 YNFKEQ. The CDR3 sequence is CASSQDSAGGPDTQYF.

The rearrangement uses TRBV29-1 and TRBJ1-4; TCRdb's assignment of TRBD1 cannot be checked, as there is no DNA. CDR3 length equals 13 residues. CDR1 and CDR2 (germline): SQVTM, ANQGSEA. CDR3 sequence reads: CSVGQGENEKLFF.

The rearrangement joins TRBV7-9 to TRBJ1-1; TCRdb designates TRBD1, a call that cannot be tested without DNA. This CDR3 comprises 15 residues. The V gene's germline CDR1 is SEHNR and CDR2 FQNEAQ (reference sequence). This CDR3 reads CASSLPVGQNTEAFF.

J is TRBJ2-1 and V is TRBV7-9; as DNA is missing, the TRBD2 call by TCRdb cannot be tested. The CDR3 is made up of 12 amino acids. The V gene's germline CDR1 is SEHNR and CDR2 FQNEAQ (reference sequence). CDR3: CASSLGAAEQFF. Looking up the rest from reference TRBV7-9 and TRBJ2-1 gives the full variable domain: DTGVSQNPRHKITKRGQNVTFRCDPISEHNRLYWYRQTLGQGPEFLTYFQNEAQLEKSRLLSDRFSAERPKGSFSTLEIQRTEQGDSAMYLCASSLGAAEQFFGPGTRLTVL.

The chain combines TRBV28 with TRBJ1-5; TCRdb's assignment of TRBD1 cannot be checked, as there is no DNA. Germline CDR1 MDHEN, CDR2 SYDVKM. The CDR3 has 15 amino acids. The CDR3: CAAKPTVLFNQPQHF.

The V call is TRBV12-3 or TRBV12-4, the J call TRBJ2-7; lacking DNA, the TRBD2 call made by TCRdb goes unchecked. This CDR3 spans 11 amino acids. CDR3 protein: CASTEGYEQYF.

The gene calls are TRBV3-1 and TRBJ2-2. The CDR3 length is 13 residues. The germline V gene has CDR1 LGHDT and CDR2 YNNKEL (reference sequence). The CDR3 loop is CASSQVRTGELFF.

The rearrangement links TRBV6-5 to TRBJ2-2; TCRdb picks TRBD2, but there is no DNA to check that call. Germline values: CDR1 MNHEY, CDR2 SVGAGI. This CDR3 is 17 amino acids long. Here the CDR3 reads CASSYGLAGIVTGELFF.